These 21 T cell receptor beta chains came from one sample sequenced in a study of T-cell reconstitution after alpha-beta-depleted transplantation in children. Library preparation (for TCRbeta) was performed with unique molecular identifiers. TCRdb re-called the PCR reads with MiXCR, one entry per CDR3 protein. The sample carries almost 500,000 distinct CDR3 sequences, more than 9% recorded once. This sample comprised PBMCs, obtained before TCRalphabeta/CD19-depleted stem cell transplant. These receptors were obtained from a child aged 2 to 10 with inherited bone marrow failure, due to receive a stem cell transplant.

There are many counts of this clonotype. V and J are TRBV5-1 and TRBJ2-3, with D hard to call. This CDR3 region has 13 residues. V lost 4 bases to trimming and J lost 2 bases, with 8 bases between them. CDR1 is SGHRS and CDR2 is YFSETQ in the germline V gene. The CDR3 loop reads CASSGPATDTQYF. CDR3 in DNA: TGCGCCAGCAGCGGGCCAGCCACAGATACGCAGTATTTT.

This clonotype was detected a few times. The chain combines TRBV28 with TRBJ2-1; 9 bases are a match to TRBD2. This CDR3 region has 16 residues. Trimming took 7 bases from V and 2 from J; bases not matched to a gene: 9. Germline CDR1 is MDHEN and CDR2 is SYDVKM. CDR3 protein: CASNKIASGTYNEQFF. CDR3 bases: TGTGCCAGCAATAAAATAGCTAGCGGGACCTACAATGAGCAGTTCTTC.

Ten or more counts support this clonotype. The chain combines TRBV12-3 or TRBV12-4 with TRBJ2-7; no clear D gene. CDR3 size: 14 residues. The V end lost 1 base, the J end lost 6 bases, and 13 bases lay between the germline ends. CDR3 amino acids: CASSLGSALGEQYF. The DNA of the CDR3 is TGTGCCAGCAGTTTAGGTTCGGCTTTGGGCGAGCAGTACTTC.

This clonotype was seen ten or more times. The chain recombines TRBV6-1 with TRBJ1-3; the match to TRBD1 covers 7 bases. Germline V gives CDR1 MNHNS, CDR2 SASEGT. The CDR3 consists of 16 residues. With V trimmed by 6 bases and J by 0 bases, 8 bases remained unmatched. The CDR3 bases are TGTGCCAGCAGGGAACCGGGACAGCTCTCTGGAAACACCATATATTTT. This sequence encodes CASREPGQLSGNTIYF.

This clonotype was counted at least ten times. The genes are TRBV20-1 and TRBJ1-1; D gene ambiguous. V lost 0 bases and J lost 3, with 14 bases in between. Germline CDR1 and CDR2: DFQATT and SNEGSKA (reference sequence). This CDR3 is 15 amino acids long. The CDR3 DNA reads TGCAGTGCTAGAGATCCGACGGAGGTCCACACTGAAGCTTTCTTT. Amino acids: CSARDPTEVHTEAFF.

This clonotype was counted a few times. The chain is built from TRBV7-9 and TRBJ1-2; D perhaps matches TRBD1 (5 bases). The CDR3 sequence is 17 residues long. V was trimmed by 0 bases and J by 0 bases, leaving 14 bases between them. Germline V gene lookup returns CDR1 SEHNR and CDR2 FQNEAQ (reference sequence). This CDR3 is CASSLALSDRPNYGYTF. The CDR3 bases are TGTGCCAGCAGCTTAGCCCTCTCCGACAGACCTAACTATGGCTACACCTTC. The variable domain in full, with the rest retrieved from reference TRBV7-9 and TRBJ1-2, is DTGVSQNPRHKITKRGQNVTFRCDPISEHNRLYWYRQTLGQGPEFLTYFQNEAQLEKSRLLSDRFSAERPKGSFSTLEIQRTEQGDSAMYLCASSLALSDRPNYGYTFGSGTRLTVV.

This clonotype was seen many times. V is TRBV7-8 and J is TRBJ2-2; D not certain. This CDR3 is built from 16 residues. CDR1 and CDR2 from the germline V gene are SGHVS and FQNEAQ. With 5 bases removed from V and 0 bases from J, the gap between germline ends came to 13 bases. DNA for the CDR3: TGTGCCAGCAGCCCCCTCGACGAAACGAACACCGGGGAGCTGTTTTTT. This sequence encodes CASSPLDETNTGELFF.

This clonotype was counted ten times or more. This chain links TRBV5-1 with TRBJ1-5; D ambiguous. Deletions cut 0 bases from V and 3 bases from J, with 10 bases between. Germline CDR1 SGHRS, CDR2 YFSETQ. The CDR3 runs to 15 residues. The CDR3 spells CASSLVSGDNQPQHF. Written as DNA, the CDR3 is TGCGCCAGCAGCTTGGTTTCTGGGGACAATCAGCCCCAGCATTTT.

The rearrangement links TRBV19 to TRBJ1-5; D ambiguous. Trimming took off 7 bases at V and 6 bases at J, with 16 bases between the two ends. Germline V gene sequence: CDR1 LNHDA, CDR2 SQIVND (reference sequence). This CDR3 is built from 14 residues. CDR3 sequence: CASTVGSGGQPQHF. The CDR3 nucleotides read TGTGCCAGTACCGTAGGGTCCGGCGGTCAGCCCCAGCATTTT.

This clonotype was recorded a few times. The chain is built from TRBV6-1 and TRBJ2-2, with D possibly being TRBD1 or TRBD2 (5 bases each). Germline CDR1 and CDR2: MNHNS and SASEGT. Trimming pared 2 bases from V and 4 bases from J, leaving 11 bases between. The CDR3 is 15 amino acids. The DNA of the CDR3 is TGTGCCAGCAGTGAATGGGGACGGGGCACCGGGGAGCTGTTTTTT. Protein product: CASSEWGRGTGELFF.

This clonotype appeared a few times. The J gene is TRBJ2-5, the V gene TRBV7-9; D remains unclear. The CDR3 is 13 amino acids. CDR1 is SEHNR, CDR2 FQNEAQ, per germline (reference sequence). V lost 5 bases to trimming and J lost 1 base, with 8 bases between them. CDR3 in DNA: TGTGCCAGCAGCCGGGCCCCCCAAGAGACCCAGTACTTC. Translating it yields CASSRAPQETQYF.

This clonotype occurred many times. The CDR3 coding sequence is TGTGCCAGCAGTTTAACAGGGTGGGACGGCTACACCTTC. It is translated as CASSLTGWDGYTF. The chain links TRBV27 to TRBJ1-2, with D maybe TRBD1 (6 bases). The V end lost 2 bases, the J end lost 8 bases, and 12 bases lay between the germline ends. This CDR3 has 13 residues. CDR1 is MNHEY and CDR2 is SMNVEV in the germline V gene (reference sequence).

This clonotype was recorded at least ten times. The V call is TRBV5-6, the J call TRBJ2-5; 7 nucleotides align to TRBD1. The CDR3 has 13 amino acids. Germline V lookup: CDR1 SGHDT, CDR2 YYEEEE. With V trimmed by 3 bases and J by 5 bases, 4 bases remained unmatched. Here the CDR3 DNA reads TGTGCCAGCAGCTACGTACAGGGGGAGACCCAGTACTTC. Amino acids: CASSYVQGETQYF.

This clonotype has a count of ten or more. The V and J genes are TRBV6-5 and TRBJ2-1; D is undetermined. The CDR3 loop spans 14 amino acids. Germline V gene lookup returns CDR1 MNHEY and CDR2 SVGAGI. Trimming stripped 0 bases from V and 9 bases from J, with 12 bases between. The CDR3 coding sequence is TGTGCCAGCAGTTACTCCCCTGTAAGTGTTGAGCAGTTCTTC. It codes for CASSYSPVSVEQFF.

This clonotype was seen repeatedly, ten times or more. This sequence joins TRBV15 and TRBJ2-1; 11 positions agree with TRBD2. V shed 6 bases, J shed 7 bases, and the junction held 2 bases outside the gene matches. The CDR3 spans 13 residues. Looked up from germline, CDR1 is LNHNV and CDR2 is YYDKDF (reference sequence). The CDR3 nucleotides are TGTGCCACCAGACTAGCGGGGGCTAATGAGCAGTTCTTC. Amino acids: CATRLAGANEQFF.

This clonotype occurred many times. The chain combines TRBV27 with TRBJ2-3, with 10 bases lining up with TRBD2. This CDR3 is 15 amino acids long. After removal of 3 bases from V and 2 bases from J, the junction contained 2 bases not matched to a gene. CDR1 and CDR2 (germline): MNHEY, SMNVEV (reference sequence). The CDR3 DNA sequence: TGTGCCAGCAGTTTTACTAGCGGGACCACAGATACGCAGTATTTT. As protein: CASSFTSGTTDTQYF.

This clonotype was detected many times. J is TRBJ2-7 and V is TRBV29-1; no clear D. Germline CDR1 SQVTM, CDR2 ANQGSEA. The V and J ends lost 4 bases and 3 bases respectively, with 16 bases between them. The CDR3 loop spans 14 amino acids. The CDR3, as DNA: TGCAGCGTTGGCCGGTACAACCCTAGCTACGAGCAGTACTTC. Its protein is CSVGRYNPSYEQYF.

The CDR3: CASRRRRGKAFF. The CDR3 coding sequence is TGTGCCAGCAGACGGCGTCGGGGAAAAGCTTTCTTT. This rearrangement joins TRBV27 to TRBJ1-1; D is undetermined. CDR1 is MNHEY, CDR2 SMNVEV, per germline (reference sequence). The V and J ends lost 6 bases and 9 bases respectively, with 14 bases between them. The CDR3 has 12 residues.

This clonotype was detected many times. V usage is TRBV9 and J usage is TRBJ2-7; D unresolved. Germline CDR1 SGDLS, CDR2 YYNGEE. Trimming left V 0 bases short and J 3 bases short, with 10 bases between. The CDR3 length is 14 residues. In nucleotides, the CDR3 is TGTGCCAGCAGCGTAGGGTTAGGGAACTACGAGCAGTACTTC. It is translated as CASSVGLGNYEQYF.

This clonotype was counted many times. This chain connects TRBV11-2 to TRBJ2-7; D unresolved. CDR1 is SGHAT, CDR2 FQNNGV, per germline. The CDR3 sequence is 16 residues long. Deletions cut 4 bases from V and 6 bases from J, with 22 bases between. The CDR3 DNA sequence: TGTGCCAGCAGCTCCAGGATCAGCCAAATCGGTTCCGAGCAGTACTTC. Protein sequence: CASSSRISQIGSEQYF.

This clonotype was seen at least ten times. CDR3 bases: TGTGCCAGCAGCTTAGTATCCCTTACAGGGTTCAATTCACCCCTCCACTTT. This gives the protein CASSLVSLTGFNSPLHF. V and J are TRBV7-2 and TRBJ1-6; possibly TRBD1 for D (6 bases). The CDR3 sequence is 17 residues long. Germline assignment: CDR1 SGHTA and CDR2 FQGNSA. V was pared by 1 base and J by 7 bases, with 17 bases between.